This T cell receptor (beta chain) was captured by sequencing in a study of PD-L1 blockade in urothelial cancer. Study information: Blood was tested 3 weeks (second dose) and 6 weeks into treatment. When blood samples were assessed, the median T cell count was 141,255.

Time point indicated: peripheral blood 6 weeks after treatment start. This clone was found once. Here immunoSEQ multiplex PCR was the method, and the copy in TCRdb shows in-frame clones only, minus some. This table holds 25,000 to 35,000 clones, around 80% found once. CDR3 size: 15 residues. The germline V gene encodes CDR1 SGHRS and CDR2 YFSETQ. V lost 2 bases to trimming and J lost 5 bases; unmatched junction nucleotides: 6. The chain links TRBV5-1 to TRBJ2-2; TRBD1 matches at 7 bases. The receptor was derived from a man in his 70s with urothelial cancer. The material sequenced was PBMCs, taken around atezolizumab (anti-PD-L1) treatment. CDR3 sequence reads: CASSFPDRETGELFF. CDR3 DNA: TGCGCCAGCAGCTTTCCTGACAGGGAGACCGGGGAGCTGTTTTTT.